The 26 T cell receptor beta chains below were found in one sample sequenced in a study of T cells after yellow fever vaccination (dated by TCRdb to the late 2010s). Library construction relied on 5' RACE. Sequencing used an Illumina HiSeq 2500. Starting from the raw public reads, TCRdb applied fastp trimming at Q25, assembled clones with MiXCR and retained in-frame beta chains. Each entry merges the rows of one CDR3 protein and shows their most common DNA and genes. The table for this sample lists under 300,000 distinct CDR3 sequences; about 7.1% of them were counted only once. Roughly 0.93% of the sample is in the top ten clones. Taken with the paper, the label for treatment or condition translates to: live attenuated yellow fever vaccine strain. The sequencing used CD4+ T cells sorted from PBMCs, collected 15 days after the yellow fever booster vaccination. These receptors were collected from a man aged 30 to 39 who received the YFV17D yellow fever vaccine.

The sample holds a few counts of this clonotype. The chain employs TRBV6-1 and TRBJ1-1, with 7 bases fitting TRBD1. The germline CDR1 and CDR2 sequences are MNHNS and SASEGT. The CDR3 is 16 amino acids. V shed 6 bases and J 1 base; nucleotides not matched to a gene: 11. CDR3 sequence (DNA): TGTGCCAGCAGCTTTCGTCCGGGACAGCAGAACACTGAAGCTTTCTTT. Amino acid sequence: CASSFRPGQQNTEAFF.

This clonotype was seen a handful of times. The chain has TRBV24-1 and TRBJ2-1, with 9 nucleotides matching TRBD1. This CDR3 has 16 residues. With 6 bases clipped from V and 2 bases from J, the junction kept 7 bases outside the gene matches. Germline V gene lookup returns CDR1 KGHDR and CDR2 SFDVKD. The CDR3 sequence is CATSFSGQGTYNEQFF. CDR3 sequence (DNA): TGTGCCACCAGTTTTTCGGGACAGGGAACCTACAATGAGCAGTTCTTC.

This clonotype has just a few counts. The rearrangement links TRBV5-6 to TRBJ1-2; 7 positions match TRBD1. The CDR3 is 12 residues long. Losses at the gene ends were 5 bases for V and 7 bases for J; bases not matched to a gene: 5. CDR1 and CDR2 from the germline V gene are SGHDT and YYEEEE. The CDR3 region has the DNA TGTGCCAGCAGATCACAGGGGAGTGGCTACACCTTC. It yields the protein CASRSQGSGYTF. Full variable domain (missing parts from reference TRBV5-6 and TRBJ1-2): DAGVTQSPTHLIKTRGQQVTLRCSPKSGHDTVSWYQQALGQGPQFIFQYYEEEERQRGNFPDRFSGHQFPNYSSELNVNALLLGDSALYLCASRSQGSGYTFGSGTRLTVV.

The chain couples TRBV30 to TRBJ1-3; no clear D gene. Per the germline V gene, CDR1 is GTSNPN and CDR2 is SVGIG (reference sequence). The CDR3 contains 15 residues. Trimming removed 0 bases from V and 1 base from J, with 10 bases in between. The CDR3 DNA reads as TGTGCCTGGAGTGTACTTTCTGGTTCTGGAAACACCATATATTTT. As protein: CAWSVLSGSGNTIYF.

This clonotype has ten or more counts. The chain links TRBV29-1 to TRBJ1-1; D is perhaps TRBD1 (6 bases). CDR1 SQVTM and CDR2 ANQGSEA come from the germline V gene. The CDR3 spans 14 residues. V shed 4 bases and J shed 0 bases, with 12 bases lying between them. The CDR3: CSVAGQYMNTEAFF. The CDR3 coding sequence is TGCAGCGTTGCTGGACAGTATATGAACACTGAAGCTTTCTTT.

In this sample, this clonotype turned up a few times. As DNA, the CDR3 is TGCGCCAGCAGTGGGGGGACGAGGAGCTCCTACAATGAGCAGTTCTTC. Residues: CASSGGTRSSYNEQFF. This chain uses TRBV5-1 with TRBJ2-1, with D perhaps TRBD2 (6 bases). V was shortened by 5 bases and J by 0 bases, with 15 bases between the two germline ends. The CDR3 has 16 amino acids. Germline values: CDR1 SGHRS, CDR2 YFSETQ. The full variable domain, with the rest looked up from reference TRBV5-1 and TRBJ2-1, is KAGVTQTPRYLIKTRGQQVTLSCSPISGHRSVSWYQQTPGQGLQFLFEYFSETQRNKGNFPGRFSGRQFSNSRSEMNVSTLELGDSALYLCASSGGTRSSYNEQFFGPGTRLTVL.

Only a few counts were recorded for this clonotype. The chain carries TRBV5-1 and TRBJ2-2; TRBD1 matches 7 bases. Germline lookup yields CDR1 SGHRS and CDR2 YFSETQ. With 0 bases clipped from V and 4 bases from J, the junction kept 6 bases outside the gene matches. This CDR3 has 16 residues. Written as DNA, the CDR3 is TGCGCCAGCAGCTTGGCCCCCGGGACAGCCACCGGGGAGCTGTTTTTT. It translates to CASSLAPGTATGELFF.

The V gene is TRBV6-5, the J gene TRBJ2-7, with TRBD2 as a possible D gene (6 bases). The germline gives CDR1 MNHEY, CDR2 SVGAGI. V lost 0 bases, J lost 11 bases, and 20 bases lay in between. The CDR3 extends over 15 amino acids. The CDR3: CASSYSASAPTGKYF. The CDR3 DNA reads TGTGCCAGCAGTTACTCAGCTAGCGCCCCGACGGGAAAGTACTTC.

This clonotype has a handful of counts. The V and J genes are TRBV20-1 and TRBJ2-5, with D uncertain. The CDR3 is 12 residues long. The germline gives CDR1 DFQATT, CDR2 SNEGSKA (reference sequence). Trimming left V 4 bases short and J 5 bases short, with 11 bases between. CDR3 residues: CSAIGPGETQYF. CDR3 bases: TGCAGTGCTATAGGTCCCGGGGAGACCCAGTACTTC.

For the CDR3, the DNA is TGTGCCAGCACCCTACGGCAGGGTAGCACCGGGGAGCTGTTTTTT. This encodes CASTLRQGSTGELFF. The chain links TRBV12-3 or TRBV12-4 to TRBJ2-2, with D maybe TRBD1 (5 bases). CDR3 length: 15 residues. The V end was cut by 7 bases, the J end by 4 bases, with 16 bases between.

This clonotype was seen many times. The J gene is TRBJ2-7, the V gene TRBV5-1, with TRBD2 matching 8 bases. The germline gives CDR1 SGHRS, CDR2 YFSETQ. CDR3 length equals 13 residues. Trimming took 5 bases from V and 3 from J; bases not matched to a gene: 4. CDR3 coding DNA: TGCGCCAGCAGAACTAGCGGCGGCTACGAGCAGTACTTC. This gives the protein CASRTSGGYEQYF.

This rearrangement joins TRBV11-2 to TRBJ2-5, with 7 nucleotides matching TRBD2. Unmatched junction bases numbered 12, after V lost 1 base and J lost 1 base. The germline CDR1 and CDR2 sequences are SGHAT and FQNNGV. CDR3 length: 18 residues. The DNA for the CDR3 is TGTGCCAGCAGCTTAGGGATCTTAGCGGGCACTCCCCAAGAGACCCAGTACTTC. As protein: CASSLGILAGTPQETQYF.

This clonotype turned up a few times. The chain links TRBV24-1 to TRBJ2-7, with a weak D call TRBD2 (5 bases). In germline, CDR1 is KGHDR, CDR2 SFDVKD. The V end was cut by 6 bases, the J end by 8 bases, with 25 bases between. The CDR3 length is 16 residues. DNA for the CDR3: TGTGCCACCAGTTCTAACATAGAGGGATATCCAGTCAAGCAGTACTTC. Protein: CATSSNIEGYPVKQYF.

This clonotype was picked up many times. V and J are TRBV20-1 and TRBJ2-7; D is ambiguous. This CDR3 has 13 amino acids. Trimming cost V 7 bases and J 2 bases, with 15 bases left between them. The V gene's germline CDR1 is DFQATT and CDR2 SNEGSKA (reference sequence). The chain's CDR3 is CSGVGFKTYEQYF. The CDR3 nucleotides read TGCAGTGGGGTGGGCTTCAAGACCTACGAGCAGTACTTC.

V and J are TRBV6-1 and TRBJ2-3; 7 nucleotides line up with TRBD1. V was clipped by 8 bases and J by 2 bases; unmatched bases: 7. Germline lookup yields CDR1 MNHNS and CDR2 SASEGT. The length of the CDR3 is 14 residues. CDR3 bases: TGTGCCAGCCACGCAGGGGGAGACACAGATACGCAGTATTTT. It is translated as CASHAGGDTDTQYF.

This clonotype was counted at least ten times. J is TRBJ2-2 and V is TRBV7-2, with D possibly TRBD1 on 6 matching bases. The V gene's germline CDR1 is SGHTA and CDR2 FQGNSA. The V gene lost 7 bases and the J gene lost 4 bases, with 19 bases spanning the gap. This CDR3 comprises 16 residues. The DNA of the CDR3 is TGTGCCAGCATGCTCATAGGGGGAAGCGGCACCGGGGAGCTGTTTTTT. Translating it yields CASMLIGGSGTGELFF.

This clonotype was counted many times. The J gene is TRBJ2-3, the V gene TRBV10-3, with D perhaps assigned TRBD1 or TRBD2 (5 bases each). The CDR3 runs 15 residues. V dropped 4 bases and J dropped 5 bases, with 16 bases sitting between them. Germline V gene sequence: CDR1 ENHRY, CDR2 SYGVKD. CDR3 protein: CAISAARGDGDTQYF. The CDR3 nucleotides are TGTGCCATCAGTGCGGCCAGAGGGGACGGAGATACGCAGTATTTT.

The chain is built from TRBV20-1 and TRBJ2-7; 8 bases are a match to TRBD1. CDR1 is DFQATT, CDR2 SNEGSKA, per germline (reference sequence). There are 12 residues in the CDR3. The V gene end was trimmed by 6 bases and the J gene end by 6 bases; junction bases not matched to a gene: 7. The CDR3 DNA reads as TGCAGTGCAACGAAACAGGGGGGCGAGCAGTACTTC. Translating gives CSATKQGGEQYF.

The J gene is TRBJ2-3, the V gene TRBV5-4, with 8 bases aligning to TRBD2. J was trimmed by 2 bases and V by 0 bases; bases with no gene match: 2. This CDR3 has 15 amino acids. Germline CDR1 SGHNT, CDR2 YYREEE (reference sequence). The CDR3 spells CASSLGSGTTDTQYF. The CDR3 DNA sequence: TGTGCCAGCAGCTTGGGTAGCGGGACCACAGATACGCAGTATTTT. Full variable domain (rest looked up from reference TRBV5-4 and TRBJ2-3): ETGVTQSPTHLIKTRGQQVTLRCSSQSGHNTVSWYQQALGQGPQFIFQYYREEENGRGNFPPRFSGLQFPNYSSELNVNALELDDSALYLCASSLGSGTTDTQYFGPGTRLTVL.

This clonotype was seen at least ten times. The CDR3 region has the DNA TGTGCCAGTAGTATTGGGACTAGCGGGGCTACATACGAGCAGTACTTC. This sequence encodes CASSIGTSGATYEQYF. The V and J genes are TRBV19 and TRBJ2-7; 13 bases are shared with TRBD2. Germline CDR1 reads LNHDA; CDR2 reads SQIVND (reference sequence). This CDR3 contains 16 residues. The V gene end was trimmed by 3 bases and the J gene end by 4 bases; junction bases not matched to a gene: 6.

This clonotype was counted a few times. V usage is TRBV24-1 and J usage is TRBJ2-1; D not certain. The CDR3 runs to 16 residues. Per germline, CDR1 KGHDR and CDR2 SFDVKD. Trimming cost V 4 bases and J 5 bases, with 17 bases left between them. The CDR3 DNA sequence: TGTGCCACCAGTGACGCTTCCCCTCCTAATAACAATGAGCAGTTCTTC. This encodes CATSDASPPNNNEQFF.

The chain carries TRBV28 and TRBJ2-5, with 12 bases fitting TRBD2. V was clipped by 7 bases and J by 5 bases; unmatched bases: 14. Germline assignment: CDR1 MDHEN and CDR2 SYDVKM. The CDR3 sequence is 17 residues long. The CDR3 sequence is CASTETSGSHTGETQYF. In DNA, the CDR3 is TGTGCCAGCACCGAGACTAGCGGGAGCCACACAGGGGAGACCCAGTACTTC.

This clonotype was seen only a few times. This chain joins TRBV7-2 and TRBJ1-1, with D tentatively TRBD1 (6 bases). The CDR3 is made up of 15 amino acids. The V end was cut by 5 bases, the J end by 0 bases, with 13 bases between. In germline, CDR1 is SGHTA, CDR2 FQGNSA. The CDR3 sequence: CASSPDRQMNTEAFF. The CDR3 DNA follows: TGTGCCAGCAGCCCGGACAGACAAATGAACACTGAAGCTTTCTTT.

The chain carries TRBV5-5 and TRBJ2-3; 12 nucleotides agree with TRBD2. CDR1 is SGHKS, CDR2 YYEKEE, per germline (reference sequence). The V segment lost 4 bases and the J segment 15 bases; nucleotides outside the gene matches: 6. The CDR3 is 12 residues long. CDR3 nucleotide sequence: TGTGCCAGCAGCACTTCAGGACTAGCGGGATATTTT. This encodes CASSTSGLAGYF.

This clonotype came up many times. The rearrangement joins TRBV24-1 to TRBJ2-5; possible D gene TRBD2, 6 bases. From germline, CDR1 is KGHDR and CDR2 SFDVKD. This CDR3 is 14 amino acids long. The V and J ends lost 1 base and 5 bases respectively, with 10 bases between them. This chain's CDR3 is CATSDFSGGETQYF. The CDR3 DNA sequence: TGTGCCACCAGTGATTTTTCAGGAGGGGAGACCCAGTACTTC.

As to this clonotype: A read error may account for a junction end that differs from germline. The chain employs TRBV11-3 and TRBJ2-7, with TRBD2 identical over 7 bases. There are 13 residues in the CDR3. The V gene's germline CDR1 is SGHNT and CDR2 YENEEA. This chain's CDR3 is CARSSGTKGGQYF. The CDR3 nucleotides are TGTGCCAGGAGCTCCGGGACTAAAGGAGGGCAGTACTTC.